This T cell receptor beta chain was captured in a study of blood T cell repertoires in COVID-19. Study at large: COVID-19 samples, acute and convalescent, were from the United States, Italy and Spain.

Per the study methods: The authors estimated nucleated cell counts from reference gene primer amplification. Profiled with immunoSEQ multiplex PCR; TCRdb holds only in-frame clones, not every one. The V and J calls and clone size were taken over from that table, and D and trimming were inferred from the DNA. The sample carries hundreds of thousands of clones, more than 80% recorded once. The J segment lost 5 bases and the V segment lost 2 bases, leaving 7 bases of the junction unmatched. Germline V gives CDR1 SEHNR, CDR2 FQNEAQ (reference sequence). This CDR3 comprises 15 residues. This sequence joins TRBV7-9 and TRBJ2-7; 9 bases fit TRBD1. Sequencing used PBMCs or T cells enriched from blood (not recorded which). This TCR was sampled from a man aged 18-30 years who had recovered from COVID-19. The CDR3 nucleotides read TGTGCCAGCAGCTTATTAGGGACAGGGTGGGACGAGCAGTACTTC. Translation: CASSLLGTGWDEQYF.